This T cell receptor (beta chain) was identified during a study of graft-versus-host responses after intestinal transplantation. The table lists this clone with a few counts. Its antigen is currently unknown. Germline CDR1 reads MNHNY; CDR2 reads SVGAGI (reference sequence). V shed 0 bases and J shed 5 bases, with 4 bases lying between them. The CDR3 spans 12 residues. Clones were sequenced by immunoSEQ multiplex PCR, and TCRdb holds only the in-frame ones, with some missing. Of over 75,000 clones listed, 70% to 90% are singletons. The gene calls are TRBV6-6 and TRBJ2-5; D unclear. The sequences come from unstimulated CD4+ T cells sorted from spleen or lymph node cells, collected before intestinal transplant. This clonotype was sampled from a human donor who received an intestinal transplant. This CDR3 reads CASSYSEETQYF. The CDR3 DNA is TGTGCCAGCAGTTACTCGGAGGAGACCCAGTACTTC.